The T cell receptor beta chain under discussion was sequenced for a study of blood T cell repertoires in COVID-19. The table came from immunoSEQ multiplex PCR; TCRdb's copy has only in-frame clones and leaves some out. The top ten clones hold roughly 3.6% of a sample with roughly 230,000 clones, 84% of them seen once. Two negative PCRs, clearance, or symptom resolution had been documented for recovered Cohort 3 donors. Losses at the gene ends were 1 base for V and 8 bases for J; bases not matched to a gene: 10. Germline-derived CDR1 and CDR2 are SEHNR and FQNEAQ (reference sequence). There are 16 residues in the CDR3.

The receptor comes from a man in his fifties who had recovered from COVID-19. This chain links TRBV7-9 with TRBJ1-4; TRBD1 agrees at 7 bases. The sample taken for sequencing was PBMCs or T cells enriched from blood (not recorded which). The CDR3: CASSLGGGGQYEKLFF. The DNA of the CDR3 is TGTGCCAGCAGCTTAGGTGGAGGGGGACAGTACGAAAAACTGTTTTTT.